One and the same sample provided the 21 T cell receptor beta chains below, sequenced in a study of cytomegalovirus exposure and HLA in healthy donors. Use of 60 Vbeta and 13 Jbeta primers characterized the PCR. The repertoire was sequenced with immunoSEQ multiplex PCR; TCRdb's copy has only in-frame clones and lacks some. The repertoire has more than 60,000 clones, around 70% of them found once; the top ten carry over 7.5%. The sample comprised PBMCs. These receptors all stem from a man in his forties in good health and CMV-seropositive.

The CDR3 sequence: CASSFMVAGGFNEQFF. The CDR3 DNA reads TGTGCCAGCAGCTTTATGGTAGCGGGGGGGTTCAATGAGCAGTTCTTC. This chain links TRBV5-5 with TRBJ2-1; 11 nucleotides align to TRBD2. V lost 2 bases, J lost 6 bases, and 7 bases stayed unmatched. In germline, CDR1 is SGHKS, CDR2 YYEKEE (reference sequence). CDR3 length equals 16 residues.

The genes are TRBV4-3 and TRBJ1-5; D unclear. The CDR3 totals 13 residues. The V gene lost 0 bases and the J gene lost 6 bases, with 6 bases spanning the gap. The germline V gene has CDR1 LGHNA and CDR2 YSLEER. This chain's CDR3 is CASSQDKSQPQHF. CDR3 bases: TGCGCCAGCAGCCAAGATAAGAGTCAGCCCCAGCATTTT.

The rearrangement joins TRBV2 to TRBJ2-1; no clear D gene. Germline V gene data show CDR1 as SNHLY and CDR2 as FYNNEI. This CDR3 spans 11 amino acids. V gave up 5 bases and J gave up 4 bases, with 3 bases separating them. The CDR3 loop is CASSRYNEQFF. Written as DNA, the CDR3 is TGTGCCAGCAGTCGGTACAATGAGCAGTTCTTC.

The chain couples TRBV6-5 to TRBJ2-1; a possible D gene is TRBD2 (6 bases). The CDR3 runs 15 residues. CDR1 MNHEY and CDR2 SVGAGI come from the germline V gene. The V and J ends lost 6 bases and 3 bases respectively, with 15 bases between them. The CDR3 spells CASRPTGGVYNEQFF. The CDR3 bases are TGTGCCAGCAGGCCCACGGGCGGGGTCTACAATGAGCAGTTCTTC.

The chain carries TRBV7-8 and TRBJ2-1; TRBD1 agrees at 8 bases. The junction had 3 bases not matched to a gene; V was cut back by 5 bases and J by 0 bases. This CDR3 contains 15 residues. Germline values: CDR1 SGHVS, CDR2 FQNEAQ. The CDR3: CASSVTGGSYNEQFF. DNA for the CDR3: TGTGCCAGCAGCGTAACAGGGGGCTCCTACAATGAGCAGTTCTTC.

The J gene is TRBJ2-2, the V gene TRBV6-4; maybe TRBD1 (5 bases). In germline, CDR1 is MRHNA, CDR2 SNTAGT. Deletions cut 2 bases from V and 7 bases from J, with 8 bases between. The CDR3 totals 13 residues. The CDR3 bases are TGTGCCAGCAGTGACGGGGCTCGCGGGGAGCTGTTTTTT. Its protein is CASSDGARGELFF.

With regard to this clone: This specimen includes other DNA sequences encoding the same CDR3. The genes are TRBV9 and TRBJ1-4; 8 bases are a match to TRBD1. Trimming took 0 bases from V and 4 from J; bases not matched to a gene: 2. Germline loops: CDR1 SGDLS, CDR2 YYNGEE. The CDR3 loop spans 15 amino acids. CDR3 residues: CASSVGTGFNEKLFF. CDR3 sequence (DNA): TGTGCCAGCAGCGTAGGGACAGGGTTTAATGAAAAACTGTTTTTT.

DNA of the CDR3: TGTGCCATCAGTGAGGTGGAGGGAGGGAACGAGCAGTACTTC. This sequence encodes CAISEVEGGNEQYF. The rearrangement joins TRBV10-3 to TRBJ2-7, with TRBD2 identical over 7 bases. Trimming cost V 2 bases and J 5 bases; bases outside gene matches: 6. In germline, CDR1 is ENHRY, CDR2 SYGVKD. The length of the CDR3 is 14 residues.

The chain recombines TRBV5-7 with TRBJ2-7; tentatively, D is TRBD2 (6 bases). TRBV5-7 is assigned to the ORF class and has an uncertain function. The CDR3 is 13 residues long. Trimming shortened V by 0 bases and J by 7 bases, and 11 bases separated the two germline ends. CDR3 DNA sequence: TGTGCCAGCAGCTTGGAGGCGGGGTATGAGCAGTACTTC. Its translation: CASSLEAGYEQYF.

This chain's CDR3 is CASGLSEADTQYF. The CDR3 DNA reads TGTGCTAGTGGTTTGTCAGAGGCAGATACGCAGTATTTT. The chain has TRBV12-5 and TRBJ2-3; D uncertain. The CDR3 runs 13 residues. V was cut by 2 bases and J by 4 bases, with 7 bases left in between. Per the germline V gene, CDR1 is LGHNT and CDR2 is FRNRAP.

This chain joins TRBV27 and TRBJ1-2; 8 bases are a match to TRBD1. The junction had 11 bases not matched to a gene; V was cut back by 3 bases and J by 8 bases. This CDR3 has 15 residues. The germline gives CDR1 MNHEY, CDR2 SMNVEV (reference sequence). The CDR3 DNA reads TGTGCCAGCAGTTTTACCCCGACAGGGGCAGAAGGCTACACCTTC. Protein sequence: CASSFTPTGAEGYTF.

The rearrangement links TRBV29-1 to TRBJ2-5; TRBD2 agrees at 12 bases. The CDR3 is made up of 14 amino acids. J was trimmed by 5 bases and V by 7 bases; bases with no gene match: 8. Germline values: CDR1 SQVTM, CDR2 ANQGSEA. The CDR3 nucleotides are TGCAGCGCCCTCCGACTAGCGGGAGCGGAGACCCAGTACTTC. Protein product: CSALRLAGAETQYF.

The chain joins TRBV19 to TRBJ1-2; D gene ambiguous. The length of the CDR3 is 16 residues. Trimming stripped 6 bases from V and 2 bases from J, with 19 bases between. Germline CDR1 is LNHDA and CDR2 is SQIVND (reference sequence). CDR3 residues: CASRGGWQAGNYGYTF. Written as DNA, the CDR3 is TGTGCCAGTAGAGGTGGGTGGCAGGCGGGCAACTATGGCTACACCTTC.

This clone was counted a few times. As DNA, the CDR3 is TGTGCCAGCAGCCCTTACAGGGGAGAAGCTTTCTTT. Translated, it gives CASSPYRGEAFF. This sequence joins TRBV7-2 and TRBJ1-1; 7 positions match TRBD1. With V trimmed by 5 bases and J by 8 bases, 5 bases remained unmatched. CDR1 and CDR2 (germline): SGHTA, FQGNSA. The CDR3 runs 12 residues.

This clone has just a few counts. This rearrangement joins TRBV4-3 to TRBJ2-5; tentative D call: TRBD2 (7 bases). The ends were cut back, 2 bases at V and 0 bases at J, with 19 bases in the middle. Germline V lookup: CDR1 LGHNA, CDR2 YSLEER. The CDR3 covers 18 residues. CDR3 sequence (DNA): TGCGCCAGCAGCCAACAAACGGGGGGCCGGACGTACCAAGAGACCCAGTACTTC. Its translation: CASSQQTGGRTYQETQYF.

This clone appeared a few times. The chain is built from TRBV2 and TRBJ2-7; TRBD1 matches at 8 bases. The CDR3 has 14 residues. J lost 6 bases, V lost 6 bases, and 10 bases had no gene match. The germline V gene has CDR1 SNHLY and CDR2 FYNNEI. CDR3 DNA: TGTGCCAGCAGGGGGGACAGGTCTGGCGGCGAGCAGTACTTC. Translation gives CASRGDRSGGEQYF.

This chain links TRBV28 with TRBJ1-4; D might be TRBD1 (5 bases). The CDR3 is made up of 11 amino acids. Germline loops: CDR1 MDHEN, CDR2 SYDVKM. Trimming shortened V by 6 bases and J by 7 bases, and 6 bases separated the two germline ends. Written as DNA, the CDR3 is TGTGCCAGCAGGGGGCCTGAAAAACTGTTTTTT. This gives the protein CASRGPEKLFF.

This chain joins TRBV28 and TRBJ2-5; 11 bases agree with TRBD1. CDR1 and CDR2 (germline): MDHEN, SYDVKM. Trimming at V came to 8 bases and at J to 5 bases, leaving 7 bases not matched to a gene. The CDR3 loop spans 14 amino acids. CDR3 loop: CASGGDRGRETQYF. Here the CDR3 DNA reads TGTGCCAGCGGCGGGGACAGGGGGAGGGAGACCCAGTACTTC. Full variable domain (remainder filled in from reference TRBV28 and TRBJ2-5): DVKVTQSSRYLVKRTGEKVFLECVQDMDHENMFWYRQDPGLGLRLIYFSYDVKMKEKGDIPEGYSVSREKKERFSLILESASTNQTSMYLCASGGDRGRETQYFGPGTRLLVL.

The genes are TRBV10-3 and TRBJ2-7, with TRBD2 matching 7 bases. With 6 bases clipped from V and 3 bases from J, the junction kept 5 bases outside the gene matches. Per germline, CDR1 ENHRY and CDR2 SYGVKD. The CDR3 has 13 residues. CDR3 nucleotides: TGTGCCATCAGAGCGGGACGGAACTACGAGCAGTACTTC. This codes for CAIRAGRNYEQYF.

J is TRBJ2-6 and V is TRBV28; D is unresolved. Germline V gene lookup returns CDR1 MDHEN and CDR2 SYDVKM. Trimming left V 8 bases short and J 0 bases short, with 5 bases between. The CDR3 is 13 residues long. The CDR3 nucleotides are TGTGCCAGCTTTAGCTCTGGGGCCAACGTCCTGACTTTC. The encoded protein is CASFSSGANVLTF.

The V call is TRBV28, the J call TRBJ2-7, with D possibly TRBD1 on 5 matching bases. Germline V gives CDR1 MDHEN, CDR2 SYDVKM. V shed 6 bases and J shed 6 bases, with 12 bases lying between them. The CDR3 covers 12 residues. Written as DNA, the CDR3 is TGTGCCAGCAGGGGTACAGGAAGCGAGCAGTACTTC. Protein product: CASRGTGSEQYF.